This T cell receptor beta chain was recorded in a study of blood T cell repertoires in COVID-19. As for the study in general: Researchers got acute and convalescent COVID-19 samples from the United States, Italy and Spain. Nucleic acid was either cDNA or gDNA, and it came from T cells, B-cell-depleted T cells, or PBMCs.

The CDR3 has 15 amino acids. The V and J ends lost 6 bases and 5 bases respectively, with 19 bases between them. Germline values: CDR1 LNHDA, CDR2 SQIVND (reference sequence). Under the authors' procedure: For nucleated cells, counts were estimated from reference gene primer amplification. Only in-frame clones appear in the TCRdb table, and some are missing; sequencing was by immunoSEQ multiplex PCR. D and trimming were read from the DNA, whereas the V and J calls and clone size are those reported in that table. Here the sample spans approximately 150,000 clones, 86% being singletons. The TCR sequence derives from a man aged 65-85 years with acute or convalescent COVID-19. The specimen was peripheral blood. The chain links TRBV19 to TRBJ2-5; D might be TRBD2 (7 bases). Here the CDR3 reads CASRRRGRVRETQYF. In DNA form, the CDR3 reads TGTGCCAGTAGGAGGAGGGGGAGGGTCCGGGAGACCCAGTACTTC.